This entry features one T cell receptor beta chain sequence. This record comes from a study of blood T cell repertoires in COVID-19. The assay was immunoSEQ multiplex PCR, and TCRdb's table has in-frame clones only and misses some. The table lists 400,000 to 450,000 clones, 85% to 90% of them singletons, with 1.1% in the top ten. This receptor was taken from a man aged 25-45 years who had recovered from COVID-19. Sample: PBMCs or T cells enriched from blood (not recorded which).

The CDR3 DNA follows: TGTGCCAGCAGCCCTGAATCGGGGACTGGAAACACCATATATTTT. It translates to CASSPESGTGNTIYF. The genes are TRBV9 and TRBJ1-3, with D unclear. From germline, CDR1 is SGDLS and CDR2 YYNGEE. This CDR3 has 15 amino acids. The ends were cut back, 4 bases at V and 2 bases at J, with 13 bases in the middle. The full variable domain, in which reference TRBV9 and TRBJ1-3 provide the parts outside the CDR3, is DSGVTQTPKHLITATGQRVTLRCSPRSGDLSVYWYQQSLDQGLQFLIQYYNGEERAKGNILERFSAQQFPDLHSELNLSSLELGDSALYFCASSPESGTGNTIYFGEGSWLTVV.